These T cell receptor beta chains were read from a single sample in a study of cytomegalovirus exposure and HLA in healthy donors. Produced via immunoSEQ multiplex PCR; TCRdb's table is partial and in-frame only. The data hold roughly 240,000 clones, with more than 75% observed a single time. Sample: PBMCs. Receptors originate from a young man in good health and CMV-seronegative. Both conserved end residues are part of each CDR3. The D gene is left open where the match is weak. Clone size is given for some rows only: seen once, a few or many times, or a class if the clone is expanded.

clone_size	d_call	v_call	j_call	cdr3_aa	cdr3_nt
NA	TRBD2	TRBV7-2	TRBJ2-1	CASSFRLAALYNEQFF	TGTGCCAGCAGCTTCAGACTAGCCGCACTATACAATGAGCAGTTCTTC
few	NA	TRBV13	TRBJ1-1	CASSPRRNTEAFF	TGTGCCAGCAGCCCGAGGAGGAACACTGAAGCTTTCTTT
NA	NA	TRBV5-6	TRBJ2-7	CASSLARWSYNEQYF	TGTGCCAGCAGCTTGGCTCGGTGGAGCTATAACGAGCAGTACTTC
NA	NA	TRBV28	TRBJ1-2	CASSSAGAPYGYTF	TGTGCCAGCAGCTCCGCGGGGGCGCCCTATGGCTACACCTTC
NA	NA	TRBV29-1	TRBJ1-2	CSVDSVGKKGGYTF	TGCAGCGTTGACTCGGTGGGGAAAAAGGGGGGCTACACCTTC
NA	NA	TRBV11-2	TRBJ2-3	CASSEAASTQYF	TGTGCCAGCAGCGAGGCGGCAAGTACGCAGTATTTT
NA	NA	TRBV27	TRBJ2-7	CASSFVGGTEEQYF	TGTGCCAGCAGTTTCGTCGGCGGGACGGAAGAGCAGTACTTC
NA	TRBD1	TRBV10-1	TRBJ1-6	CASSESTGFNSPLHF	TGCGCCAGCAGTGAGTCGACAGGGTTCAATTCACCCCTCCACTTT
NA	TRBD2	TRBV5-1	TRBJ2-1	CASSQSGGSYNEQFF	TGCGCCAGCAGTCAAAGCGGGGGGTCCTACAATGAGCAGTTCTTC
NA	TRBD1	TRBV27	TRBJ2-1	CASSPGTGLYNEQFF	TGTGCCAGCAGTCCCGGGACAGGGCTGTACAATGAGCAGTTCTTC
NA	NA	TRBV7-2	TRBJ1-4	CASSLTGSVIEKLFF	TGTGCCAGCAGCCTCACAGGGTCCGTGATTGAAAAACTGTTTTTT
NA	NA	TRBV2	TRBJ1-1	CASSGLDTEAFF	TGTGCCAGCAGTGGGCTCGACACTGAAGCTTTCTTT
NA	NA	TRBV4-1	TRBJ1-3	CASSPRELSGNTIYF	TGCGCCAGCAGCCCCCGGGAGCTCTCTGGAAACACCATATATTTT
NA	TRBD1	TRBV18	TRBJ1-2	CASSRGTGGDGYTF	TGTGCCAGCTCCCGAGGGACAGGGGGCGATGGCTACACCTTC
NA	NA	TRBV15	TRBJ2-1	CATSRVQDYNEQFF	TGTGCCACCAGCAGAGTACAGGACTACAATGAGCAGTTCTTC
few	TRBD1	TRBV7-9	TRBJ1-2	CASSPPGQKYTF	TGTGCCAGCAGCCCTCCGGGACAGAAGTACACCTTC
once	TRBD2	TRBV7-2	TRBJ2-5	CASSLGLGSGGSQYF	TGTGCCAGCAGCTTAGGACTGGGAAGCGGGGGGAGCCAGTACTTC
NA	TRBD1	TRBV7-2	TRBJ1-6	CASSLDRGLSSPLHF	TGTGCCAGCAGCTTAGACAGGGGGCTAAGTTCACCCCTCCACTTT
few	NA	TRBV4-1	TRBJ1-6	CASSQDLSRGSPLHF	TGCGCCAGCAGCCAAGATCTCAGCCGCGGTTCACCCCTCCACTTT
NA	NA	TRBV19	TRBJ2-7	CATRGYEQYF	TGTGCCACCAGAGGCTACGAGCAGTACTTC
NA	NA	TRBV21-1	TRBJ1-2	CADRTGRYGYTF	TGTGCCGACCGGACAGGCAGGTATGGCTACACCTTC
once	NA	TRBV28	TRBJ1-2	CASRIAANYGYTF	TGTGCCAGCAGGATAGCCGCTAACTATGGCTACACCTTC
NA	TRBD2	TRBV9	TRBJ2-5	CASSGDGTTGETQYF	TGTGCCAGCAGCGGAGACGGGACTACGGGGGAGACCCAGTACTTC
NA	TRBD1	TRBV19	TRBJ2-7	CASSTGGSSYEQYF	TGTGCCAGTTCGACAGGGGGTAGCTCCTACGAGCAGTACTTC
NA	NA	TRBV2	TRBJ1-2	CASSERGGNYGYTF	TGTGCCAGCAGTGAAAGGGGGGGAAACTATGGCTACACCTTC
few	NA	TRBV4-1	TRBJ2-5	CASSQTRETQYF	TGCGCCAGCAGCCAAACCAGGGAGACCCAGTACTTC
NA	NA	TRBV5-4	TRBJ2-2	CASSSGTSSTGELFF	TGTGCCAGCAGCTCCGGGACTTCGAGCACCGGGGAGCTGTTTTTT
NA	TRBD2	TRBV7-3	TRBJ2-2	CASSSRGLAGGPTGELFF	TGTGCCAGCAGCTCCCGGGGACTAGCGGGAGGGCCCACCGGGGAGCTGTTTTTT
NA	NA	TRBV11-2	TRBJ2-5	CASSLGSGETQYF	TGTGCCAGCAGCTTAGGTTCGGGGGAGACCCAGTACTTC
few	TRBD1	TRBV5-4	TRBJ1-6	CASSQTGNSPLHF	TGTGCCAGCAGCCAGACAGGGAATTCACCCCTCCACTTT
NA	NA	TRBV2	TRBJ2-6	CASSVGSSGANVLTF	TGTGCCAGCAGTGTAGGGAGCTCTGGGGCCAACGTCCTGACTTTC
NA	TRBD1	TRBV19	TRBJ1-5	CASSTGQGLSNQPQHF	TGTGCCAGTAGTACGGGACAGGGGTTGAGCAATCAGCCCCAGCATTTT
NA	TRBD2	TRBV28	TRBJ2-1	CASSFGGGVHEQFF	TGTGCCAGCAGTTTTGGCGGGGGGGTACATGAGCAGTTCTTC
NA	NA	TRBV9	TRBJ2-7	CASSPDTPYEQYF	TGTGCCAGCAGCCCGGACACCCCCTACGAGCAGTACTTC
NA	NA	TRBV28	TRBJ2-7	CASSLQGTYPYEQYF	TGTGCCAGCAGTTTACAGGGGACCTATCCCTACGAGCAGTACTTC
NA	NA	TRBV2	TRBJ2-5	CASSRDTKETQYF	TGTGCCAGCAGTAGGGACACAAAAGAGACCCAGTACTTC
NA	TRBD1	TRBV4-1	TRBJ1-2	CASSQEGTGRGYTF	TGCGCCAGCAGCCAAGAGGGGACAGGACGTGGCTACACCTTC
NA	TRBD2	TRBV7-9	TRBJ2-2	CASSRGLAEAGELFF	TGTGCCAGCAGCCGCGGACTAGCCGAAGCCGGGGAGCTGTTTTTT
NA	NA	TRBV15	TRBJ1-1	CATSRVGGRAEAFF	TGTGCCACCAGCAGAGTCGGGGGGCGCGCTGAAGCTTTCTTT
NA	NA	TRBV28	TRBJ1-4	CASSSGKLFF	TGTGCCAGCAGTTCCGGAAAACTGTTTTTT
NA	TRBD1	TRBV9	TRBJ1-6	CASSDPGQGVRGSYNSPLHF	TGTGCCAGCAGCGATCCGGGACAGGGCGTCCGTGGATCCTATAATTCACCCCTCCACTTT
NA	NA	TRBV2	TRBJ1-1	CASSVDSGGTTEAFF	TGTGCCAGCAGTGTTGACAGCGGAGGGACCACTGAAGCTTTCTTT
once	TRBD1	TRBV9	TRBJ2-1	CASSPGGTGSYNEQFF	TGTGCCAGCAGCCCTGGCGGGACAGGCTCCTACAATGAGCAGTTCTTC
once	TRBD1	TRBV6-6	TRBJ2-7	CASSYSGQLLYEQYF	TGTGCCAGCAGTTACTCGGGACAGCTTCTCTACGAGCAGTACTTC
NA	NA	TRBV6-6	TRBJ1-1	CASSTRRGSRNTEAFF	TGTGCCAGCAGCACCCGACGGGGATCCCGGAACACTGAAGCTTTCTTT
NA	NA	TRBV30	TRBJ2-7	CAWGANYEQYF	TGTGCCTGGGGTGCCAACTACGAGCAGTACTTC